This T cell receptor beta chain comes out of a study of blood T cell repertoires in COVID-19. The germline CDR1 and CDR2 sequences are PRHDT and FYEKMQ (reference sequence). The length of the CDR3 is 14 residues. V lost 6 bases, J lost 7 bases, and 6 bases stayed unmatched. The protocol was immunoSEQ multiplex PCR, while the TCRdb copy is restricted to in-frame clones and leaves out a portion. The table shows around 240,000 clones, with approximately 82% occurring only once. This sequence joins TRBV13 and TRBJ2-2; 9 nucleotides match TRBD1. This receptor was taken from a woman between 35 and 50 years old who had recovered from COVID-19. Sequencing was done on a sample of peripheral blood. In nucleotides, the CDR3 is TGTGCCAGCAGTTCGTACAGGGGGCTCGGGGAGCTGTTTTTT. As protein: CASSSYRGLGELFF.